Listed below are T cell receptor beta chains from one sample, sequenced in a study of regulatory T cells in long-lasting Graves disease. One entry per CDR3 protein results from TCRdb running MiXCR on the multiplex PCR reads. The repertoire has hundreds of thousands of distinct CDR3 sequences, 15% to 20% of them found once; the top ten carry more than 35%. This sample comprised peripheral blood mononuclear cells (PBMCs), obtained at new diagnosis, from a patient treated with antithyroid drugs. The receptors were sampled from a female donor with Graves disease. Each CDR3 is given with its conserved first and last residue. Each record gives: clone size, V gene, CDR3 protein. The size entry is marked missing in some rows and otherwise reads once, few, many or a size class.

>many|TRBV5-4
CASFDRGRSGANVLTF
>once|TRBV12-3/TRBV12-4
CASSDSMDTSNQSNGYTF
>many|TRBV13
CASSPTSGDTDTQYF
>-|TRBV27
CASSFGTGEPSYEQYF
>many|TRBV12-3/TRBV12-4
CASSFGGAEQYF
>many|TRBV12-3/TRBV12-4
CASSLGDRDSAFF
>many|TRBV6-1
CASIPDRGRFEKLFF
>-|TRBV24-1
CATSDRWGLAGEFGETQYF
>-|TRBV28
CASSQTQRRSTDTQYF
>many|TRBV7-2
CASSLVGGDSYEQYF
>many|TRBV2
CASRGQRIKLNTEAFF
>many|TRBV10-2
CASRRGARQFF
>many|TRBV28
CASSTGQNTEAFF
>-|TRBV5-1
CASSPTRSSYNEQFF
>-|TRBV6-1
CASGVGQAPRDGYTF
>once|TRBV19
CASSIEADGYEQYF